This T cell receptor (beta chain) emerged from a study of identical twins listed by TCRdb under 2016. For the wider study: TCR alpha and beta repertoires from monozygotic twins, unrelated adults of various ages and cord blood were deep-sequenced to test whether fetal clonotypes persist. To rule out contamination, replicate twin experiments were performed at different times with different library preparation protocols.

Results and caveats for the whole study, not just this receptor: Recombination models systematically underestimated out-of-frame TCR alpha sharing in monozygotic twins but agreed with sharing between unrelated individuals. Excess twin sharing in beta out-of-frame sequences was weaker because fewer shared sequences lowered the signal-to-noise ratio. Because the same donors could not be followed over many years, the conclusions relied on cross-sectional statistical analysis. Compared with coincidental sharing between unrelated individuals, out-of-frame TCR alpha sequences shared between twins had an excess of sequences with low generation probability. Abundant cord blood beta clonotypes had fewer insertions, young adult naive repertoires showed a similar but weaker trend, and memory repertoires showed no such trend. Zero-insertion analyses could be partly confounded by invariant T cells such as MAIT and iNKT, although diverse VJ usage argued against such confounding for most clonotypes.

Every donor in the study was a healthy Caucasian. Three unrelated non-twin adults were also sequenced: a male aged 18 to 30, a male aged 50 to 60 and a female aged 50 to 60. Using Miltenyi CD45RO+ enrichment and human naive T-cell isolation kits, memory (CD45RO+) and naive T cells were isolated from PBMC. As to this clonotype: No antigen is known for it. Base quality data are lacking; no much larger clone is found one base away.

The library was generated by 5' RACE. Sequenced on an Illumina HiSeq 2000. A universal primer binding site was introduced by template switching, and a unique molecular identifier was present in the final cDNA, enabling accurate counting of TCR cDNA molecules. First-strand cDNA for TCR alpha and beta chains was synthesized from specific primers in the conserved constant-segment region. To control for contamination, each cDNA library was double barcoded with a SMART-Mk sample barcode plus Illumina barcodes. TruSeq adapter sequences and Illumina sample barcodes were added in two successive PCR steps. The TCR alpha and beta cDNA libraries were sequenced on the Illumina HiSeq platform using custom primers. Per the source publication's procedure: Unique molecular identifiers were extracted from raw reads with MiGEC, and CDR3 positions were determined with MiXCR. For each individual, recombination models were inferred using an EM algorithm with the repgenHMM and IGoR tools. Shared clonotype analysis was performed with the tcR package in R, normalizing sharing by the product of cloneset sizes. To study raw recombination without the effects of thymic and clonal selection, out-of-frame nonproductive sequences were analyzed. TCRdb cleaned the public reads at Q25 with fastp, built clones with MiXCR and kept in-frame beta chains. Each record represents a unique CDR3 protein, reported with the most common genes and DNA among its rows. The V and J calls here are based on TCRdb, not the publication. Within this sample are about 390,000 distinct CDR3 sequences, with 7% to 9.5% of them counted one time only. About 8.1% of the sample belongs to the ten largest clones.

Measured from the cysteine to the phenylalanine, the CDR3 is 12 residues long. Only the CDR3 DNA stays, 36 bases, in frame from base 1. V is cut by 6 bases and J by 7 bases, and the space between the germline ends is 12 bases. The sequenced material came from naive T cells sorted from blood. The cell subset or site label on this specimen signifies: cells isolated with a human naive T-cell isolation kit. This sequence uses TRBV12-3 or TRBV12-4 and TRBJ1-1, with the D gene not clear enough to name. The sequence came from a woman between 50 and 59 years old in good health. The CDR3 here reads CASSSRFGEAFF. The DNA is as follows: TGTGCCAGCAGCTCCCGTTTCGGTGAAGCTTTCTTT.